This is a list of T cell receptor beta chains from one sample in a study of cytomegalovirus exposure and HLA in healthy donors. Profiling relied on immunoSEQ multiplex PCR, and the TCRdb table lists in-frame clones only, not all of them. The sample shows 50,000 to 55,000 clones, about 57% of them seen only once. Sequenced material: PBMCs. All receptors derive from a human donor in good health. Each CDR3 is given with its conserved first and last residue. The D gene is left open where the match is weak. For some rows the clone size is stated as once, few or many, or as a class when expanded; others skip it.

d_gene	j_gene	abundance	v_gene	CDR3aa	CDR3nt
.	TRBJ2-7	once	TRBV6-1	CASSEAQSRVYEQYF	TGTGCCAGCAGTGAAGCGCAGTCCCGGGTCTACGAGCAGTACTTC
.	TRBJ1-1	.	TRBV2	CASGTFNTEAFF	TGTGCCAGCGGGACATTCAACACTGAAGCTTTCTTT
TRBD1	TRBJ2-3	.	TRBV9	CASSARSGTGGTDTQYF	TGTGCCAGCAGCGCCCGATCCGGGACAGGGGGCACAGATACGCAGTATTTT
TRBD1	TRBJ1-2	few	TRBV27	CASSSTGTGYGYTF	TGTGCCAGCAGTTCGACCGGGACAGGATATGGCTACACCTTC
TRBD1	TRBJ2-7	.	TRBV11-2	CASSLWGQGPYEQYF	TGTGCCAGCAGCTTATGGGGACAGGGCCCCTACGAGCAGTACTTC
.	TRBJ1-6	.	TRBV6-4	CASSDRAGINSPLHF	TGTGCCAGCAGTGACCGGGCAGGGATAAATTCACCCCTCCACTTT
TRBD1	TRBJ2-2	.	TRBV4-1	CASSLRAGQGARGELFF	TGCGCCAGCAGCCTTCGGGCAGGGCAGGGGGCTCGGGGGGAGCTGTTTTTT
TRBD2	TRBJ2-2	few	TRBV27	CASSLSSLAGGNTGELFF	TGTGCCAGCAGTTTGTCCTCACTAGCGGGGGGGAACACCGGGGAGCTGTTTTTT
.	TRBJ1-4	.	TRBV6-1	CASSRTATNEKLFF	TGTGCCAGCAGTCGGACAGCAACTAATGAAAAACTGTTTTTT
TRBD1	TRBJ2-2	once	TRBV29-1	CSVEVATGAGELFF	TGCAGCGTTGAAGTGGCTACAGGGGCTGGGGAGCTGTTTTTT
TRBD1	TRBJ2-4	.	TRBV27	CASSRDRGDLAKNIQYF	TGTGCCAGCAGTCGGGACAGGGGTGACCTAGCCAAAAACATTCAGTACTTC
.	TRBJ2-3	once	TRBV14	CASSQERGARGDTQYF	TGTGCCAGCAGCCAAGAGCGGGGAGCGCGGGGAGATACGCAGTATTTT
.	TRBJ1-5	once	TRBV7-2	CASSVYNQPQHF	TGTGCCAGCAGCGTCTACAATCAGCCCCAGCATTTT
.	TRBJ1-5	.	TRBV18	CASSPRAGGNQPQHF	TGTGCCAGCTCACCTAGGGCGGGTGGCAATCAGCCCCAGCATTTT
.	TRBJ1-2	.	TRBV9	CASSVRGKGGYTF	TGTGCCAGCAGCGTCAGGGGAAAGGGTGGCTACACCTTC
.	TRBJ2-5	few	TRBV7-2	CASSPAEGTQYF	TGTGCCAGCAGCCCCGCTGAGGGGACCCAGTACTTC
.	TRBJ2-7	.	TRBV7-2	CASSFQSYEQYF	TGTGCCAGCAGCTTCCAGTCCTACGAGCAGTACTTC
.	TRBJ1-1	.	TRBV21-1	CASSKDARGKIFGNTEAFF	TGTGCCAGCAGCAAAGACGCTCGGGGAAAGATCTTCGGGAACACTGAAGCTTTCTTT
.	TRBJ1-2	.	TRBV10-2	CASSERVGYTF	TGCGCCAGCAGTGAACGGGTTGGCTACACCTTC
TRBD2	TRBJ2-5	.	TRBV7-2	CASSLVSTSRQETQYF	TGTGCCAGCAGCTTAGTGTCGACTAGCCGCCAAGAGACCCAGTACTTC
TRBD1	TRBJ1-6	few	TRBV19	CASSIQGANSPLHF	TGTGCCAGTAGTATACAGGGGGCGAATTCACCCCTCCACTTT
TRBD2	TRBJ2-3	.	TRBV5-4	CASSSGLAGADTQYF	TGTGCCAGCAGCTCCGGACTAGCGGGGGCAGATACGCAGTATTTT
TRBD1	TRBJ1-2	.	TRBV6-5	CASSYILGQAYGYTF	TGTGCCAGCAGTTACATTCTAGGACAGGCATATGGCTACACCTTC